This T cell receptor (beta chain) was obtained from a study of cytomegalovirus exposure and HLA in healthy donors. J was trimmed by 6 bases and V by 4 bases; bases with no gene match: 7. Germline V gene data show CDR1 as GTSNPN and CDR2 as SVGIG (reference sequence). This CDR3 is 14 amino acids long. PCR amplification relied on 60 Vbeta primers (plus 13 Jbeta primers). Sequencing used immunoSEQ multiplex PCR; TCRdb keeps in-frame clones, though not all of them. The repertoire holds 150,000 to 190,000 clones, with 80% to 90% as singletons. The specimen sequenced was PBMCs. The V call is TRBV30, the J call TRBJ2-7; 12 bases align to TRBD2. The TCR originated in a young woman in good health and CMV-seronegative. CDR3 bases: TGTGCCTGGACTAGCGGGAGGGCCTGGACCGAGCAGTACTTC. Translation: CAWTSGRAWTEQYF.